Below are 8 T cell receptor beta chains sequenced from a single sample in a study of blood T cell repertoires in COVID-19. Data came from immunoSEQ multiplex PCR; TCRdb stores just in-frame clones and leaves some out. The sample includes roughly 200,000 clones, 86% of them seen just once. The sample taken for sequencing was PBMCs or T cells enriched from blood (not recorded which). The source of these receptors is a man aged 35 to 55 with acute COVID-19.

This clone was detected only a few times. The rearrangement links TRBV13 to TRBJ1-1; D is perhaps TRBD1 (5 bases). The CDR3 has 16 residues. The germline V gene encodes CDR1 PRHDT and CDR2 FYEKMQ (reference sequence). Trimming cost V 1 base and J 4 bases, with 16 bases left between them. The CDR3 sequence: CASSLDGFRGPTEAFF. The CDR3 bases are TGTGCCAGCAGCTTAGATGGGTTTAGGGGTCCCACTGAAGCTTTCTTT.

This clone showed up just once. CDR3 region: CASSWGTAEAFF. The CDR3, as DNA: TGTGCCAGTAGTTGGGGGACAGCCGAAGCTTTCTTT. This sequence joins TRBV19 and TRBJ1-1; TRBD1 matches at 7 bases. The CDR3 is 12 amino acids. Trimming took 5 bases from V and 8 from J; bases not matched to a gene: 5. From germline, CDR1 is LNHDA and CDR2 SQIVND (reference sequence).

The rearrangement uses TRBV7-8 and TRBJ1-3; D not certain. Germline CDR1 is SGHVS and CDR2 is FQNEAQ. CDR3 length: 14 residues. Trimming stripped 2 bases from V and 4 bases from J, with 9 bases between. CDR3 coding DNA: TGTGCCAGCAGCTTAATGGGAGGCGGAAACACCATATATTTT. This sequence encodes CASSLMGGGNTIYF.

This chain joins TRBV6-5 and TRBJ2-7; 11 bases map to TRBD1. The CDR3 totals 14 residues. Germline CDR1 reads MNHEY; CDR2 reads SVGAGI. The V and J ends lost 6 bases and 1 base, in that order; junction bases with no gene match: 2. DNA for the CDR3: TGTGCCAGCAGGAGGGACAGGGGGTCCTACGAGCAGTACTTC. Protein: CASRRDRGSYEQYF.

J is TRBJ1-1 and V is TRBV2, with D perhaps matching TRBD1 (6 bases). V was pared by 4 bases and J by 8 bases, with 17 bases between. Per germline, CDR1 SNHLY and CDR2 FYNNEI. This CDR3 has 14 residues. CDR3 amino acids: CASSGWTVGREAFF. CDR3 DNA: TGTGCCAGCAGTGGTTGGACAGTAGGCAGAGAAGCTTTCTTT.

V and J are TRBV29-1 and TRBJ2-1; 7 nucleotides match TRBD1. V dropped 5 bases and J dropped 8; count of bases not matched to a gene: 12. CDR3 length: 14 residues. Looked up from germline, CDR1 is SQVTM and CDR2 is ANQGSEA. The CDR3: CSVQGGAHVDEQFF. The CDR3 nucleotides read TGCAGCGTTCAAGGGGGCGCTCATGTGGATGAGCAGTTCTTC.

V usage is TRBV19 and J usage is TRBJ1-1, with 7 bases aligning to TRBD1. With 6 bases clipped from V and 0 bases from J, the junction kept 4 bases outside the gene matches. The CDR3 spans 14 residues. From germline, CDR1 is LNHDA and CDR2 SQIVND (reference sequence). The CDR3 DNA reads as TGTGCCAGTAGACTACAGGGGATGAACACTGAAGCTTTCTTT. It yields the protein CASRLQGMNTEAFF.

The CDR3 DNA follows: TGTGCCAGCAGAGGACAGGGGACCTGGGGGACCCAGTACTTC. Its protein is CASRGQGTWGTQYF. The chain has TRBV2 and TRBJ2-5; 9 positions agree with TRBD1. J gave up 7 bases and V 6 bases, and 9 bases lay outside the gene matches. Germline lookup yields CDR1 SNHLY and CDR2 FYNNEI. This CDR3 has 14 amino acids.